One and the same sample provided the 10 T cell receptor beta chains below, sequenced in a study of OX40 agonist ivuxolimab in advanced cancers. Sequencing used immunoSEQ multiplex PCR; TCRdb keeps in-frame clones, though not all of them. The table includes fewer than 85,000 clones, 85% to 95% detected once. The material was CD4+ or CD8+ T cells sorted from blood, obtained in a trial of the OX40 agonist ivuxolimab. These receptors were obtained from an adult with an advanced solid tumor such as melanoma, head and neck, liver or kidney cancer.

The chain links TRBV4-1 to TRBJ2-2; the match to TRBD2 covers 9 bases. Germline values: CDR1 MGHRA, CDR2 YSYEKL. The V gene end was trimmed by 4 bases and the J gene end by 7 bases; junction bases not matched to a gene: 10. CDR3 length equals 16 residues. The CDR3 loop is CASSLGGGAKGGELFF. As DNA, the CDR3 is TGCGCCAGCAGCCTCGGCGGGGGGGCAAAAGGCGGGGAGCTGTTTTTT.

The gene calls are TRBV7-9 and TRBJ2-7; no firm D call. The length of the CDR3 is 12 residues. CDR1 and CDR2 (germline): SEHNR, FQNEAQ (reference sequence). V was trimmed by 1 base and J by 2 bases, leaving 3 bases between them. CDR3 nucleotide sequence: TGTGCCAGCAGCTTAGTCCCCTACGAGCAGTACTTC. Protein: CASSLVPYEQYF.

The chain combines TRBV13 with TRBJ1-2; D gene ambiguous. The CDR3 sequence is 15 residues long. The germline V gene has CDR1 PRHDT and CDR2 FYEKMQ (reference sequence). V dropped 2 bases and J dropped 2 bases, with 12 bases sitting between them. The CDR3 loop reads CASSLRSWENYGYTF. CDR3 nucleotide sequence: TGTGCCAGCAGCTTAAGGTCCTGGGAAAACTATGGCTACACCTTC.

The CDR3 nucleotides read TGTGCCAGCAGTTACGGGGGGATGGATGGCTACACCTTC. It codes for CASSYGGMDGYTF. The chain has TRBV6-5 and TRBJ1-2; a possible D gene is TRBD1 (5 bases). Trimming stripped 2 bases from V and 6 bases from J, with 10 bases between. This CDR3 region has 13 residues. Germline assignment: CDR1 MNHEY and CDR2 SVGAGI.

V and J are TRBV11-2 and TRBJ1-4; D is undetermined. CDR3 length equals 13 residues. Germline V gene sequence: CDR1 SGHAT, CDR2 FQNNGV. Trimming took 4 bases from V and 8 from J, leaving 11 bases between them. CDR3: CASSSGTLEKLFF. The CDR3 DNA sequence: TGTGCCAGCAGCTCCGGCACCTTGGAAAAACTGTTTTTT.

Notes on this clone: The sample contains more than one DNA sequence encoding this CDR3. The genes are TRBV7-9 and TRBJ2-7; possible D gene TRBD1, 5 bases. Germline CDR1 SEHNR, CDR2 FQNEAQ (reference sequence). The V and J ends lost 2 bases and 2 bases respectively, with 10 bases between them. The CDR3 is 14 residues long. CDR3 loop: CASSLSQGAYEQYF. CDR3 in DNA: TGTGCCAGCAGCTTATCACAAGGGGCCTACGAGCAGTACTTC.

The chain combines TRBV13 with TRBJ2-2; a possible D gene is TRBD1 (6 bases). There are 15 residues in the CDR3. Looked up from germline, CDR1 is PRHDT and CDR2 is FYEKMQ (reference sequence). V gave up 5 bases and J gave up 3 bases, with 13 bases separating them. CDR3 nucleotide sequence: TGTGCCAGCAGCCTAGACAGGAGTTACACCGGGGAGCTGTTTTTT. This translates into CASSLDRSYTGELFF.

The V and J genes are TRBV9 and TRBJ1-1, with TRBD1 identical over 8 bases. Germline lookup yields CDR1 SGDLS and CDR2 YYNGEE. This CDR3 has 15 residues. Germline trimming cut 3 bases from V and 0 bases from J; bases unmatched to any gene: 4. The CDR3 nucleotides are TGTGCCAGCAGCGCCGGACAGGGTCTGAACACTGAAGCTTTCTTT. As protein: CASSAGQGLNTEAFF.

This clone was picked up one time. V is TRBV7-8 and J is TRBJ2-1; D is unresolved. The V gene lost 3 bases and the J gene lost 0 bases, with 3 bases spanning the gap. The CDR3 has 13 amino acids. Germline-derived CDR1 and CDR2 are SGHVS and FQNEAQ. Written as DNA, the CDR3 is TGTGCCAGCAGCTTTAGCTCCTACAATGAGCAGTTCTTC. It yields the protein CASSFSSYNEQFF.

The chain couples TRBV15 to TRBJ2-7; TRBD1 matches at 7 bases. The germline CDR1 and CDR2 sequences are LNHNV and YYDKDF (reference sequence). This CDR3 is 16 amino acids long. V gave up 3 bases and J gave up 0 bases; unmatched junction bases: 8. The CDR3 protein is CATSSQTGLISYEQYF. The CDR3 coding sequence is TGTGCCACCAGCAGCCAGACAGGGCTTATCTCCTACGAGCAGTACTTC.